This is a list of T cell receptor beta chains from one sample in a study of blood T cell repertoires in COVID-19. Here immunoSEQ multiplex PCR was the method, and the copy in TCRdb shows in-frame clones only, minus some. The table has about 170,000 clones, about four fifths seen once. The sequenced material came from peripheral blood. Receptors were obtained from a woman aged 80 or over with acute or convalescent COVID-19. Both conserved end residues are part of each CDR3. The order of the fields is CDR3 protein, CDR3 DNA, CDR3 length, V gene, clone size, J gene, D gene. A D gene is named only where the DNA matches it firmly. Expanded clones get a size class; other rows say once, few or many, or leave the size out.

CAWSVPQADQPQHF TGTGCCTGGAGTGTACCACAGGCGGATCAGCCCCAGCATTTT 14 TRBV30 . TRBJ1-5 .
CSVGGGNQPQHF TGCAGCGTTGGGGGGGGCAATCAGCCCCAGCATTTT 12 TRBV29-1 . TRBJ1-5 .
CASSAGGISNQPQHF TGCGCCAGCAGCGCGGGTGGGATTTCCAATCAGCCCCAGCATTTT 15 TRBV5-1 few TRBJ1-5 .
CASSLVRVSTDTQYF TGTGCCAGCAGCTTAGTCAGGGTTAGTACAGATACGCAGTATTTT 15 TRBV11-2 . TRBJ2-3 .
CASIWTGTTQPQHF TGTGCCAGCATCTGGACAGGGACGACTCAGCCCCAGCATTTT 14 TRBV6-5 once TRBJ1-5 TRBD1
CASSPGLRYEQYF TGTGCCAGCAGTCCGGGACTAAGATACGAGCAGTACTTC 13 TRBV27 . TRBJ2-7 TRBD2
CASSKSARGLNTEAFF TGTGCCAGCAGCAAAAGCGCCAGGGGATTGAACACTGAAGCTTTCTTT 16 TRBV21-1 . TRBJ1-1 .
CASSYSLAGSSYNEQFF TGTGCCAGCAGTTACTCACTAGCGGGCAGTAGTTACAATGAGCAGTTCTTC 17 TRBV6-2/TRBV6-3 . TRBJ2-1 TRBD2
CASSALMGRSGYTF TGCGCCAGCAGTGCTCTGATGGGGCGGAGTGGCTACACCTTC 14 TRBV4-1 . TRBJ1-2 .
CASSLWTGSSYEQYF TGCGCCAGCAGCTTGTGGACAGGGAGCTCCTACGAGCAGTACTTC 15 TRBV5-1 . TRBJ2-7 TRBD1
CASGSRGEETQYF TGCGCCAGCGGGTCGCGGGGTGAGGAGACCCAGTACTTC 13 TRBV5-1 . TRBJ2-5 .
CASSLFSTGVGQPQHF TGTGCCAGCAGCTTGTTCAGTACCGGGGTAGGTCAGCCCCAGCATTTT 16 TRBV5-6 . TRBJ1-5 .
CAYKGDLSGRAEQFF TGTGCCTATAAAGGCGACTTAAGCGGGAGAGCTGAGCAGTTCTTC 15 TRBV30 . TRBJ2-1 TRBD2
CASSQDAAASTDTQYF TGCGCCAGCAGCCAAGATGCGGCAGCGAGCACAGATACGCAGTATTTT 16 TRBV4-3 . TRBJ2-3 .
CASSSQDRGRKLFF TGCGCCAGCAGCTCTCAGGACAGGGGTAGAAAACTGTTTTTT 14 TRBV5-1 . TRBJ1-4 TRBD1
CASSPRTSASSYNEQFF TGTGCCAGCAGTCCAAGGACTAGCGCGAGCTCCTACAATGAGCAGTTCTTC 17 TRBV2 few TRBJ2-1 TRBD2
CASSQDASFQGGTQYF TGCGCCAGCAGCCAAGACGCTTCCTTCCAGGGGGGGACCCAGTACTTC 16 TRBV4-1 . TRBJ2-5 .
CASSYGVGRENEQYF TGTGCCAGCAGTTACGGAGTGGGGCGGGAAAACGAGCAGTACTTC 15 TRBV6-2/TRBV6-3 . TRBJ2-7 .
CASSPNTGVNSPLHF TGTGCCAGCTCACCAAATACAGGGGTTAATTCACCCCTCCACTTT 15 TRBV18 . TRBJ1-6 TRBD1
CASSLAAGSSYEQYF TGCGCCAGCAGCTTGGCCGCCGGGAGCTCCTACGAGCAGTACTTC 15 TRBV5-1 . TRBJ2-7 .
CASSEIGGANNEQFF TGTGCCAGCAGTGAAATCGGGGGGGCGAACAATGAGCAGTTCTTC 15 TRBV25-1 . TRBJ2-1 TRBD2
CASSEDRVLNYGYTF TGCGCCAGCAGTGAAGACAGGGTGCTTAACTATGGCTACACCTTC 15 TRBV10-1 . TRBJ1-2 TRBD1
CASSPLGPRAGQPQHF TGTGCCAGCAGTCCGCTGGGTCCCAGGGCGGGACAGCCCCAGCATTTT 16 TRBV27 . TRBJ1-5 .
CASSPRSQRQETQYF TGTGCCAGTAGCCCACGGTCCCAGCGGCAAGAGACCCAGTACTTC 15 TRBV19 . TRBJ2-5 .
CAGGTVNQPQHF TGTGCCGGGGGGACGGTTAATCAGCCCCAGCATTTT 12 TRBV6-6 . TRBJ1-5 .
CAWSWSGGSYEQYF TGTGCCTGGAGTTGGTCGGGAGGGTCCTACGAGCAGTACTTC 14 TRBV30 . TRBJ2-7 TRBD2
CASKPLGGGNQPQHF TGTGCCAGCAAGCCGCTCGGGGGGGGCAATCAGCCCCAGCATTTT 15 TRBV6-6 few TRBJ1-5 .
CASRRAEATNEKLFF TGTGCCAGCCGACGCGCCGAGGCAACTAATGAAAAACTGTTTTTT 15 TRBV19 . TRBJ1-4 .
CASSLSGAFYEQYF TGTGCCAGCAGCTTAAGCGGGGCTTTCTACGAGCAGTACTTC 14 TRBV7-2 . TRBJ2-7 TRBD2
CASSRDRGREKLFF TGTGCCAGCAGCCGCGACAGGGGGCGGGAAAAACTGTTTTTT 14 TRBV7-9 . TRBJ1-4 TRBD1
CASSRQAGGLTDTQYF TGCGCCAGCAGCAGACAAGCGGGAGGGCTGACAGATACGCAGTATTTT 16 TRBV5-1 once TRBJ2-3 TRBD2
CASSQRSGPTDTQYF TGTGCCAGCAGCCAACGTAGCGGGCCCACAGATACGCAGTATTTT 15 TRBV3-1/TRBV3-2 . TRBJ2-3 TRBD2
CASRPTEQGANQRELFF TGTGCCAGCAGGCCCACCGAACAGGGGGCTAACCAAAGGGAGCTGTTTTTT 17 TRBV7-8 few TRBJ2-2 TRBD1
CASSIRGQGHYGYTF TGTGCCAGTAGTATCAGGGGACAGGGACACTATGGCTACACCTTC 15 TRBV19 . TRBJ1-2 TRBD1
CASHVGGAAGNTIYF TGTGCCAGCCACGTAGGGGGGGCTGCTGGAAACACCATATATTTT 15 TRBV28 . TRBJ1-3 .
CSVQTGREEKLFF TGCAGCGTTCAGACAGGGCGGGAAGAAAAACTGTTTTTT 13 TRBV29-1 . TRBJ1-4 TRBD1
CATSDKWATSTDGTQYF TGTGCCACCAGTGATAAATGGGCAACTAGCACAGATGGTACGCAGTATTTT 17 TRBV24-1 . TRBJ2-3 .
CASSQTTGELFF TGTGCCAGCAGCCAAACTACCGGGGAGCTGTTTTTT 12 TRBV14 . TRBJ2-2 .
CASSRQGRNEKLFF TGTGCCAGCAGTCGACAGGGGCGGAATGAAAAACTGTTTTTT 14 TRBV5-4 once TRBJ1-4 TRBD1
CASSSIPLGQSRQLTGANVLTF TGTGCCAGCAGCTCAATACCCCTGGGACAGAGTCGCCAACTGACTGGGGCCAACGTCCTGACTTTC 22 TRBV7-8 . TRBJ2-6 TRBD1